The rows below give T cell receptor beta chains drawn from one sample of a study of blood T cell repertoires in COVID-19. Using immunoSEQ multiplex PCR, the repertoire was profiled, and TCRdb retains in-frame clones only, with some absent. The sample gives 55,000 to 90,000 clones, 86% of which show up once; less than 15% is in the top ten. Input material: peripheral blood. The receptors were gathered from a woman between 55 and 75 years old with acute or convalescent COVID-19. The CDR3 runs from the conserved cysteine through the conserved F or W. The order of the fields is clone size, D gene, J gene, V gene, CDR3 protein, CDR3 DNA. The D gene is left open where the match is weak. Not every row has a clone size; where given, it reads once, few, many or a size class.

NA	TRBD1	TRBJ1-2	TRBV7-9	CASSLGGTGGMWDYGYTF	TGTGCCAGCAGCTTAGGTGGGACAGGGGGCATGTGGGACTATGGCTACACCTTC
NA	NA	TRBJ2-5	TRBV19	CASPDGNKKETQYF	TGTGCCAGTCCCGACGGGAACAAAAAAGAGACCCAGTACTTC
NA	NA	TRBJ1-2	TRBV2	CASSEGQQYGYTF	TGTGCCAGCAGTGAAGGACAGCAGTATGGCTACACCTTC
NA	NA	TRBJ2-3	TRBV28	CASSSSIDTSTDTQYF	NA
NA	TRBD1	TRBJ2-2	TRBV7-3	CASSRDRDSNTGELFF	TGTGCCAGCAGCCGGGACAGAGACTCGAACACCGGGGAGCTGTTTTTT
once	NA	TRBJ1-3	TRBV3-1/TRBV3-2	CASSQGTPGTGNTIYF	TGTGCCAGCAGCCAAGGAACTCCAGGAACTGGAAACACCATATATTTT
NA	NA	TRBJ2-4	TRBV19	CASSTPLPAKNIQYF	TGTGCCAGTAGTACCCCCCTACCAGCCAAAAACATTCAGTACTTC
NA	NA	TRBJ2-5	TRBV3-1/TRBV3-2	CASAGEETQYF	TGTGCCAGCGCAGGGGAAGAGACCCAGTACTTC
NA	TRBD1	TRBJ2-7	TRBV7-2	CASSLNLDRGYEQYF	TGTGCCAGCAGCTTAAATTTGGACAGGGGCTACGAGCAGTACTTC
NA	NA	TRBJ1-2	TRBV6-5	CASSRTPGQNGYTF	TGTGCCAGCAGCAGAACTCCAGGGCAAAATGGCTACACCTTC
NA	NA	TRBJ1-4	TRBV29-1	CSVGNFLTGDLFF	TGCAGCGTTGGCAATTTCCTGACCGGGGATTTGTTTTTT
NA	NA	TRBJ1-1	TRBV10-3	CAISEGQNTEAFF	TGTGCCATCAGTGAGGGACAGAACACTGAAGCTTTCTTT
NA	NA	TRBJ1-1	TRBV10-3	CAIGEQSGEAFF	TGTGCCATCGGGGAACAGAGCGGTGAAGCTTTCTTT
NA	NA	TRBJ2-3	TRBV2	CASSDSARGTDTQYF	TGTGCCAGCAGTGATTCGGCCAGGGGCACAGATACGCAGTATTTT
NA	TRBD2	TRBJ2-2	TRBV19	CATSGRVNTGELFF	TGTGCCACCTCCGGGAGGGTTAACACCGGGGAGCTGTTTTTT
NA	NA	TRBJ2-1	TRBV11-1	CASRWTDVSYNEQFF	TGTGCCAGCAGATGGACTGATGTCTCCTACAATGAGCAGTTCTTC
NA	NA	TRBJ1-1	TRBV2	CASSEFINTEAFF	TGTGCCAGCAGTGAGTTCATTAACACTGAAGCTTTCTTT
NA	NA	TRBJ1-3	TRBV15	CATSSWGVGNTIYF	TGTGCCACCAGCAGCTGGGGGGTTGGAAACACCATATATTTT
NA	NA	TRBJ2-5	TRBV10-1	CASSAGVVETQYF	TGCGCCAGTAGTGCAGGGGTTGTTGAGACCCAGTACTTC
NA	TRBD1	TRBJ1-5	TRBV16	CASSHYPGGNQPQHF	TGTGCCAGCAGCCACTATCCAGGGGGTAATCAGCCCCAGCATTTT
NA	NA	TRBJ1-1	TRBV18	CASSPLQGEAFF	TGTGCCAGCTCACCCCTCCAGGGTGAAGCTTTCTTT
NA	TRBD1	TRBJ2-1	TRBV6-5	CASSYSQGARYNEQFF	TGTGCCAGCAGTTACTCACAGGGGGCGCGATACAATGAGCAGTTCTTC
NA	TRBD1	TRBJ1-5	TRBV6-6	CASRRWPGQVFRGNQPQHF	TGTGCCAGCAGGCGATGGCCGGGACAGGTTTTCCGGGGCAATCAGCCCCAGCATTTT
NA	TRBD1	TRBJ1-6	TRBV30	CAWREQGASDSPLHF	TGTGCCTGGAGGGAACAGGGGGCGTCGGATTCACCCCTCCACTTT
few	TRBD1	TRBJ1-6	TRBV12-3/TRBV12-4	CASRDRASSPLHF	TGTGCCAGCAGGGACAGGGCTAGCTCACCCCTCCACTTT
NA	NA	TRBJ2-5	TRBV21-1	CASSPVSRGQPLETQYF	TGTGCCAGCAGTCCGGTCTCCAGGGGCCAACCCCTGGAGACCCAGTACTTC
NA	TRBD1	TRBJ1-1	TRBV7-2	CASSSRAPGQTRKNTEAFF	TGTGCCAGCAGCTCAAGGGCCCCGGGACAGACCCGAAAAAACACTGAAGCTTTCTTT
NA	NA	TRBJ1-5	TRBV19	CASRSGQTNQPQHF	TGTGCCAGTAGATCCGGACAGACAAATCAGCCCCAGCATTTT
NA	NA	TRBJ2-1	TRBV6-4	CASSVGSRGYNEQFF	TGTGCCAGCAGTGTCGGGTCTAGGGGCTACAATGAGCAGTTCTTC
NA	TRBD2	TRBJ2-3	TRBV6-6	CASSHGSGGRTDTQYF	TGTGCCAGCAGTCACGGGAGCGGGGGGCGCACAGATACGCAGTATTTT
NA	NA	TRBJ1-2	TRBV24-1	CATSDPYYGYTF	TGTGCCACCAGTGATCCTTACTATGGCTACACCTTC
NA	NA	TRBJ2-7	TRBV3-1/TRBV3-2	CASSQVSVLGGPQYF	TGTGCCAGCAGCCAAGTTTCCGTTCTAGGGGGTCCGCAGTACTTC
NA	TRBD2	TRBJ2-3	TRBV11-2	CASSFRGGLADTQYF	TGTGCCAGCAGCTTCCGGGGGGGCTTGGCAGATACGCAGTATTTT